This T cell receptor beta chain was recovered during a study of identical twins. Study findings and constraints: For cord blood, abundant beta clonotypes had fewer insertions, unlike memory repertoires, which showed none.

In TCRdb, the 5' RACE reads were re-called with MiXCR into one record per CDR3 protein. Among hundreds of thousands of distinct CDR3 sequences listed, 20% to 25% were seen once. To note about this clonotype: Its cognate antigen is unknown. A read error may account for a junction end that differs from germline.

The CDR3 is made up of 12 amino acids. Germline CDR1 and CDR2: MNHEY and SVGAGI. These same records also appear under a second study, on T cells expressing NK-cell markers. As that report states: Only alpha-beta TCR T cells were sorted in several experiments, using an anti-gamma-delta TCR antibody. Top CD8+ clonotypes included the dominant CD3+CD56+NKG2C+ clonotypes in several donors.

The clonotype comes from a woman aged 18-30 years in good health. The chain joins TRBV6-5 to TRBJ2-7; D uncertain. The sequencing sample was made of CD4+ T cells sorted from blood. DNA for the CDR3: TGTGCCAGCAGTGACTCTATCCACGAGCAGTACTTC. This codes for CASSDSIHEQYF.